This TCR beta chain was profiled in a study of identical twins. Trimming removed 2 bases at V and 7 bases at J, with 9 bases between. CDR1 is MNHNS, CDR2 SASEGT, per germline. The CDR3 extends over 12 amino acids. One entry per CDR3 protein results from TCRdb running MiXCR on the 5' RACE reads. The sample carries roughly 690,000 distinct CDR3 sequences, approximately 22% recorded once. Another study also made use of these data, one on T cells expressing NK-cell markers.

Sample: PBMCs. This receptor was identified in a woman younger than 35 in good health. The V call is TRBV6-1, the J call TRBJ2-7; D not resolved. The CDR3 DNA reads TGTGCCAGCAGTGAAAATCGTTTTGAGCAGTACTTC. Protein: CASSENRFEQYF.